This T cell receptor (beta chain) was identified in a study of shared clonotypes between healthy human individuals. About the research overall: Two women and three men aged 18 to 49 served as donors. Study outcomes and limitations: Generally, naive subsets came out with larger estimated richness than memory subsets. About 5% was the fraction of naive CD4 clonotypes found shared across a few donors.

Template for every sorted-subset replicate PCR totaled about 0.2 ug DNA, roughly 30,000 T cell genomes. Clones were sequenced by immunoSEQ multiplex PCR, and TCRdb holds only the in-frame ones, with some missing. The data contain some 200,000 clones, 90% to 95% of them seen just once; the ten biggest clones take up around 0.067%. In regard to this clone: Its antigen is still unknown.

V shed 3 bases, J shed 0 bases, and the junction held 3 bases outside the gene matches. From germline, CDR1 is WSHSY and CDR2 SAAADI. The CDR3 loop spans 17 amino acids. The material sequenced was naive CD4+ T cells sorted from blood. The subset denotes: CD45RA+ positively selected. The clonotype comes from a woman between 25 and 40 years old in good health. This chain connects TRBV10-2 to TRBJ2-2, with 11 nucleotides matching TRBD1. CDR3 nucleotide sequence: TGCGCCAGCAGTGAAAGGACAGGGGGCGCGAACACCGGGGAGCTGTTTTTT. It encodes CASSERTGGANTGELFF.